Described below is a single T cell receptor (beta chain) sequence and its context. This sample stems from a study of blood T cell repertoires in COVID-19. About the research overall: Both acute and convalescent COVID-19 samples were obtained from the United States, Italy and Spain. From T cells, B-cell-depleted T cells, or PBMCs came the material, which was cDNA or gDNA.

The authors' processing: For nucleated cells, counts were estimated from reference gene primer amplification. Only in-frame clones appear in the TCRdb table, and some are missing; sequencing was by immunoSEQ multiplex PCR. The V and J calls and clone size were taken over from that table, and D and trimming were inferred from the DNA. The sample lists about 190,000 clones, around four fifths occurring once. Trimming stripped 2 bases from V and 4 bases from J, with 14 bases between. The germline gives CDR1 MNHEY, CDR2 SVGAGI. This CDR3 has 15 residues. The sequence derives from a woman aged 35 to 49 with acute or convalescent COVID-19. The chain is built from TRBV6-5 and TRBJ1-1, with D uncertain. Sequencing was carried out using peripheral blood. For the CDR3, the DNA is TGTGCCAGCAGTTACCTGAAGTTCTTCGGCACTGAAGCTTTCTTT. It translates to CASSYLKFFGTEAFF.